This section outlines one T cell receptor (beta chain) sequence together with its context. These data are taken from a study of blood T cells in healthy people across ages. At least 5 micrograms of total RNA were extracted per sample. Germline assignment: CDR1 MNHEY and CDR2 SVGEGT. Germline trimming cut 7 bases from V and 4 bases from J; bases unmatched to any gene: 7. CDR3 length: 15 residues. Sample-barcoded 5' priming and a J-beta primer mix drove a second PCR of about 7 to 11 cycles. From the 5' RACE reads, TCRdb called clonotypes with MiXCR, one entry per CDR3 protein. Among roughly 1.4 million distinct CDR3 sequences listed, 59% were seen once.

The origin of this receptor is a man between 18 and 29 years old in good health. The chain carries TRBV6-2 or TRBV6-3 and TRBJ2-1; 10 bases map to TRBD2. The specimen was blood. The DNA for the CDR3 is TGTGCCAGCATCCTTAGCGGGGGGCTGTACAATGAGCAGTTCTTC. It translates to CASILSGGLYNEQFF.